This note documents a single TCR beta chain sequence. Its specificity is unknown. There are 13 residues in the CDR3. Trimming removed 7 bases from V and 4 bases from J; junction bases left unmatched: 2. In germline, CDR1 is SEHNR, CDR2 FQNEAQ (reference sequence). Sequenced by immunoSEQ multiplex PCR; TCRdb stores in-frame clones only, minus some. The sample yields hundreds of thousands of clones, approximately 96% seen once. This sample was included in a study of shared clonotypes between healthy human individuals. CD45RO-negative CD8 cells positively selected for CCR7 made up the naive population, which excluded terminally differentiated effector memory CD45RA+ cells. HIV-negative, healthy adults without recent acute infections or vaccinations were the donors. Study-wide findings and caveats: Deeper or shallower sequencing was expected to change how clonotypes are shared among donors. The represented genetic and exposure-history diversity was limited by the small number of donors. What rarefaction showed was incomplete sorted-subset sequencing despite large depth.

The specimen sequenced was naive CD8+ T cells sorted from blood. The V call is TRBV7-9, the J call TRBJ1-5; 9 bases agree with TRBD1. This clonotype was sampled from a man aged 25-45 years in good health. CDR3 DNA sequence: TGTGCCAGCACCGGACAGGGGAATCAGCCCCAGCATTTT. It translates to CASTGQGNQPQHF.